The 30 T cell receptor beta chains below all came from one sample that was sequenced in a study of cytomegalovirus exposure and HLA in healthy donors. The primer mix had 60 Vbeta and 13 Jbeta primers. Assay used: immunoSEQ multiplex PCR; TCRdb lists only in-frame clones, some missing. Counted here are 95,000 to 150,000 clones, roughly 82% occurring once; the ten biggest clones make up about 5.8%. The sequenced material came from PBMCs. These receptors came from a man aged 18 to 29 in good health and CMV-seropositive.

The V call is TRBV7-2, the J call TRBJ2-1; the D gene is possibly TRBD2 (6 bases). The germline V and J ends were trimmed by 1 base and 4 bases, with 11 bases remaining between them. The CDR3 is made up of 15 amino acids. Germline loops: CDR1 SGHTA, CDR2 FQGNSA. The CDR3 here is CASSLVSSAYNEQFF. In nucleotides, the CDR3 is TGTGCCAGCAGCTTAGTATCTAGCGCTTACAATGAGCAGTTCTTC.

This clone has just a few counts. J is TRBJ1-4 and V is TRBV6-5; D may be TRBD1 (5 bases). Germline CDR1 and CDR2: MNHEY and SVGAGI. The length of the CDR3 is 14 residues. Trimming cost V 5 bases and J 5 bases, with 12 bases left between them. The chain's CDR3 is CASSRQTENEKLFF. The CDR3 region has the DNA TGTGCCAGCAGTCGCCAGACAGAAAATGAAAAACTGTTTTTT.

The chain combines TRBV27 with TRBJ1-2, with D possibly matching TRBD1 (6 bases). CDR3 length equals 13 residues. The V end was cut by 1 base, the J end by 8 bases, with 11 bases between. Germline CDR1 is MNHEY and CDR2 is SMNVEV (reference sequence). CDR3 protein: CASSLYKTGGYTF. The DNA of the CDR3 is TGTGCCAGCAGTTTATACAAGACAGGAGGCTACACCTTC.

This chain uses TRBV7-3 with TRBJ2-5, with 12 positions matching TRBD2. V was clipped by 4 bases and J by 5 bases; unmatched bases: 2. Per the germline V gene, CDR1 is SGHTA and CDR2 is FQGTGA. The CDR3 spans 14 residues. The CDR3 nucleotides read TGTGCCAGCAGCTCTGGACTAGCGGGGGAGACCCAGTACTTC. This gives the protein CASSSGLAGETQYF.

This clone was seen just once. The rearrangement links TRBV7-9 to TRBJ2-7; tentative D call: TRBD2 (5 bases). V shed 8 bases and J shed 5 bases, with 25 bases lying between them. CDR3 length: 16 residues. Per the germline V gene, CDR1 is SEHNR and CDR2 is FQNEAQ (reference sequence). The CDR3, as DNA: TGTGCCAGCTCTGCCTTACGACTACGGAACCGCGACGAGCAGTACTTC. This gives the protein CASSALRLRNRDEQYF.

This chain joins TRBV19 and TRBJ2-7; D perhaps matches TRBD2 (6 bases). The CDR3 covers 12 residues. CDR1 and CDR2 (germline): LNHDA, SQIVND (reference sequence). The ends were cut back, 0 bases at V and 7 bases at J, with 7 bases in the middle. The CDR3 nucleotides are TGTGCCAGTAGTATAGACGGGAGAGAGCAGTACTTC. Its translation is CASSIDGREQYF.

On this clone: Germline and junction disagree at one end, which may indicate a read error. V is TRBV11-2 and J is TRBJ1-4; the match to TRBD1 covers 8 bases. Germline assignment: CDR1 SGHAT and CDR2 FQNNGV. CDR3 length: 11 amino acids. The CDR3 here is CASSQGQGMSF. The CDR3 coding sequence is TGTGCCAGCAGCCAAGGACAGGGTATGTCTTTT.

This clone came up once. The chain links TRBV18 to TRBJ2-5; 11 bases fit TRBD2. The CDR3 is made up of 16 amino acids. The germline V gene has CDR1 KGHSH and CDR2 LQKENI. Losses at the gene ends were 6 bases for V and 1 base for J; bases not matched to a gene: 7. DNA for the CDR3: TGTGCCAGCTCCCAACGGGGACTAGCGGTCCAAGAGACCCAGTACTTC. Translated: CASSQRGLAVQETQYF.

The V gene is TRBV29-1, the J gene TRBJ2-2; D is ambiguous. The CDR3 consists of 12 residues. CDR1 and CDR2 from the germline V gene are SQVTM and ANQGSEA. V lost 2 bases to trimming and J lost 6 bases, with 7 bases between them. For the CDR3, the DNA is TGCAGCGTTGAATCCAGGTCCGGGGAGCTGTTTTTT. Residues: CSVESRSGELFF.

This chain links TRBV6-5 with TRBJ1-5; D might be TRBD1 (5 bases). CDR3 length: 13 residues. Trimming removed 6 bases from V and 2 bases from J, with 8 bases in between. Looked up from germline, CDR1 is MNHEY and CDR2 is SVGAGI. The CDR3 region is CASRGGGNQPQHF. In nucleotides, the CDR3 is TGTGCCAGCAGGGGAGGGGGCAATCAGCCCCAGCATTTT.

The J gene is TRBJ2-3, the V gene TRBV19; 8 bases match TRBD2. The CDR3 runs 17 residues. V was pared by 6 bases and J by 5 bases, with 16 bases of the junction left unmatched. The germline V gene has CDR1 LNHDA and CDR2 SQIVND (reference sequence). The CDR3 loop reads CASSRRFASGSLDTQYF. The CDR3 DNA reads TGTGCCAGTAGCCGGCGCTTCGCCAGCGGGAGTCTAGATACGCAGTATTTT.

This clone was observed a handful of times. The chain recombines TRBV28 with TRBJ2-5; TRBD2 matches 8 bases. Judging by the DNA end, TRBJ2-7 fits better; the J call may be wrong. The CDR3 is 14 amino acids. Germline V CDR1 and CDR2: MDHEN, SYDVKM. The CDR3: CASTNTGGPYEQYF. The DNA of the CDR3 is TGTGCCAGCACCAACACGGGGGGGCCCTACGAGCAGTACTTC.

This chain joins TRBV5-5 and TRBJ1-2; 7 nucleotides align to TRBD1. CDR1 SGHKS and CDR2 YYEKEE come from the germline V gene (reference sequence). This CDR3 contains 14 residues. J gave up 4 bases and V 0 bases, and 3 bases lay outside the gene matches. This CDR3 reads CASSLGTGVYGYTF. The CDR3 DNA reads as TGTGCCAGCAGCTTGGGCACAGGGGTCTATGGCTACACCTTC.

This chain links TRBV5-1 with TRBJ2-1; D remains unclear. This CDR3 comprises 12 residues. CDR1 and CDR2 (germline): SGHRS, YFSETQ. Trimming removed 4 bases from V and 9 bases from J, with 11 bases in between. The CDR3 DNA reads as TGCGCCAGCAGCATGAGCGAGGCTGAGCAGTTCTTC. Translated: CASSMSEAEQFF.

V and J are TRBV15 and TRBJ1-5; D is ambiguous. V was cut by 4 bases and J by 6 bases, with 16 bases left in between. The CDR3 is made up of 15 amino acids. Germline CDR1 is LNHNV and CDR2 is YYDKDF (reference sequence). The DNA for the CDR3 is TGTGCCACCAGCATAGACGGACTAGCCGTTCAGCCCCAGCATTTT. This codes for CATSIDGLAVQPQHF.

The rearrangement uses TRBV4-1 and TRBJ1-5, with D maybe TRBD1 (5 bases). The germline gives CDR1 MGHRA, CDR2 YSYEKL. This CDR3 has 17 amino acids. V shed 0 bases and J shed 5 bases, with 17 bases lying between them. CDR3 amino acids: CASSQEMIVQVDQPQHF. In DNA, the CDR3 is TGCGCCAGCAGCCAAGAGATGATTGTACAGGTAGATCAGCCCCAGCATTTT.

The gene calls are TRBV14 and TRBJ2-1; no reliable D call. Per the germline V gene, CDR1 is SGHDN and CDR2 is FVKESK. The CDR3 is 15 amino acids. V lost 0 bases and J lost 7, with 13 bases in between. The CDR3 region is CASSQDEDLGNEQFF. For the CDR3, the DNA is TGTGCCAGCAGCCAAGACGAGGATCTTGGGAATGAGCAGTTCTTC. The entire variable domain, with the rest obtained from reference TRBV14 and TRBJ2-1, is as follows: EAGVTQFPSHSVIEKGQTVTLRCDPISGHDNLYWYRRVMGKEIKFLLHFVKESKQDESGMPNNRFLAERTGGTYSTLKVQPAELEDSGVYFCASSQDEDLGNEQFFGPGTRLTVL.

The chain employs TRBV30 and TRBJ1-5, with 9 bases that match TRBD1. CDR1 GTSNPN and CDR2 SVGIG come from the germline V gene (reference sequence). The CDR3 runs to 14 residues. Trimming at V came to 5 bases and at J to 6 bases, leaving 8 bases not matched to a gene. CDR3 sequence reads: CAWGPGQGFQPQHF. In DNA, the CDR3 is TGTGCCTGGGGGCCAGGACAGGGGTTTCAGCCCCAGCATTTT.

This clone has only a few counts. The CDR3 bases are TGTGCCAGTAGTATATCACGGGCGGGGTACCAAGAGACCCAGTACTTC. Its protein product is CASSISRAGYQETQYF. This chain joins TRBV19 and TRBJ2-5; TRBD2 might be the D (6 bases). V lost 2 bases, J lost 0 bases, and 13 bases lay in between. The CDR3 sequence is 16 residues long. Germline V gives CDR1 LNHDA, CDR2 SQIVND (reference sequence).

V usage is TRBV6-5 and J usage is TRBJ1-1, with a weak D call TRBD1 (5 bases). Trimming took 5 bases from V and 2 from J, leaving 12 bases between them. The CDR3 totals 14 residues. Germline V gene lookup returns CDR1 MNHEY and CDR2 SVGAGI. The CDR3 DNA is TGTGCCAGCAGTCCCGGACAAACCAACACTGAAGCTTTCTTT. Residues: CASSPGQTNTEAFF.

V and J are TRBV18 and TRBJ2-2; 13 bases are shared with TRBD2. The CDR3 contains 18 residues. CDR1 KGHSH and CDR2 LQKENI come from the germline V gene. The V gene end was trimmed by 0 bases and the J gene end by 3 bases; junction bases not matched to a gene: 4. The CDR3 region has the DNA TGTGCCAGCTCACCACCACCGGGACTAGCGGGGCACACCGGGGAGCTGTTTTTT. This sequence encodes CASSPPPGLAGHTGELFF.

The CDR3 DNA follows: TGTGCCAGCAGCTTAGGGACAGTTAATTCACCCCTCCACTTT. It yields the protein CASSLGTVNSPLHF. The gene calls are TRBV11-2 and TRBJ1-6; a weak D match, TRBD1 (6 bases). V gave up 1 base and J gave up 6 bases, with 7 bases separating them. The germline CDR1 and CDR2 sequences are SGHAT and FQNNGV. The CDR3 loop spans 14 amino acids.

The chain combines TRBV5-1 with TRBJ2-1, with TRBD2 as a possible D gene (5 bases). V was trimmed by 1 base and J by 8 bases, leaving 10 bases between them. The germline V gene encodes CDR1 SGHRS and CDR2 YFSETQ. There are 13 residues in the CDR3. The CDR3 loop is CASSLRTRDEQFF. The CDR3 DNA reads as TGCGCCAGCAGCTTGCGTACGAGGGATGAGCAGTTCTTC.

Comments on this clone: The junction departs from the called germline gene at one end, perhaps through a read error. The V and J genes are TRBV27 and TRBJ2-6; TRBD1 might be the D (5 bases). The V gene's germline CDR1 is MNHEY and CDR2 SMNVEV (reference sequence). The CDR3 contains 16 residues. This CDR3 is CASSPQPVSGANGLTF. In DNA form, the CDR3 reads TGTGCCAGCAGTCCGCAACCCGTCTCTGGGGCCAACGGCCTGACTTTC.

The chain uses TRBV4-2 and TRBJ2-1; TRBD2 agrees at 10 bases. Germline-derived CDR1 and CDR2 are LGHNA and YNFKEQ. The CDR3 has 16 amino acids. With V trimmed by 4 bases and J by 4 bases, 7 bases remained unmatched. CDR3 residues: CASSPGLATSYNEQFF. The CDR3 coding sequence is TGTGCCAGCAGCCCGGGACTAGCGACCTCATACAATGAGCAGTTCTTC.

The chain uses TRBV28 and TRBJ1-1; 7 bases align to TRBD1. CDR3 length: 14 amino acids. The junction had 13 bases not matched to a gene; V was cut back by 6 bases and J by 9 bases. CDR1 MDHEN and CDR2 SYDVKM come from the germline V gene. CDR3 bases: TGTGCCAGCAGCCCGGGGACAGTCGAACTTCAAGCTTTCTTT. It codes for CASSPGTVELQAFF.

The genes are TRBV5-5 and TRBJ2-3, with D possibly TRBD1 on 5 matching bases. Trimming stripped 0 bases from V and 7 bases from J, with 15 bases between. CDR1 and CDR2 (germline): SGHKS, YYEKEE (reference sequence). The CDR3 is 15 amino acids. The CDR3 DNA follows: TGTGCCAGCAGCTTGGGGGGCGGATCCACGAATACGCAGTATTTT. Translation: CASSLGGGSTNTQYF.

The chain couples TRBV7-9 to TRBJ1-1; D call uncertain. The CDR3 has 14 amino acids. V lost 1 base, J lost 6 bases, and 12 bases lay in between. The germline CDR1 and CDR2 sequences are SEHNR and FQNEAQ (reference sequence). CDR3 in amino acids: CASSLVSGISEAFF. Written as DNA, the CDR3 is TGTGCCAGCAGCTTAGTTAGCGGAATTTCTGAAGCTTTCTTT.

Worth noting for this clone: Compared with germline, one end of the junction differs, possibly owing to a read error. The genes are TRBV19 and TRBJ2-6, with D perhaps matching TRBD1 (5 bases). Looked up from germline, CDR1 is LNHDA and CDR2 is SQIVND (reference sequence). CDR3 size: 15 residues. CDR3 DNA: TGTGCCACTAGTAAACCAGGGACTGGGGCCAACGTCCTGACTTTC. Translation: CATSKPGTGANVLTF.

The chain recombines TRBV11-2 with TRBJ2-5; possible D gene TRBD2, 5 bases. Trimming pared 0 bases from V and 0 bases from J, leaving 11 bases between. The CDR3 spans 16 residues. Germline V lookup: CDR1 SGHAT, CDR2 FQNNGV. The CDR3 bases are TGTGCCAGCAGCTTAGAGTCAGAGGGATACCAAGAGACCCAGTACTTC. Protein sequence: CASSLESEGYQETQYF.